Reported below is one T cell receptor (beta chain). Sequencing was performed with immunoSEQ multiplex PCR; in TCRdb, only in-frame clones are kept and a portion is missing. The sample carries 250,000 or so clones, around 83% recorded once. The data derive from a study of blood T cell repertoires in COVID-19. Across the study: The study drew acute and convalescent COVID-19 samples from the United States, Italy and Spain.

Germline assignment: CDR1 SGHDN and CDR2 FVKESK. Trimming shortened V by 1 base and J by 9 bases, and 13 bases separated the two germline ends. This CDR3 spans 14 amino acids. Grouping used clinical history reported by participants in a survey and questionnaire. Shortly before study entry, within 2 weeks, exposed participants had met a COVID-19 case. The sequenced sample consisted of PBMCs or T cells enriched from blood (not recorded which). The V and J genes are TRBV14 and TRBJ2-1, with D possibly being TRBD2 (6 bases). This receptor was obtained from a woman aged 45-65 years who had been exposed to COVID-19. CDR3 loop: CASSQVRGVTEQFF. As DNA, the CDR3 is TGTGCCAGCAGCCAAGTGCGCGGGGTAACTGAGCAGTTCTTC.